Below, one T cell receptor (beta chain) is given with its context. Per the germline V gene, CDR1 is SGHDT and CDR2 is YYEEEE. CDR3 length equals 18 residues. V was trimmed by 0 bases and J by 0 bases, leaving 16 bases between them. Clones were read by immunoSEQ multiplex PCR, and TCRdb kept only the in-frame ones, dropping some. The repertoire holds around 80,000 clones, 70% to 90% seen once, with around 5.7% in the top ten. The sample is drawn from a study of control samples from healthy donors and cancer patients. Source material: blood. The clonotype comes from a woman in her fifties or sixties in good health. V is TRBV5-6 and J is TRBJ2-4, with D possibly TRBD2 on 6 matching bases. This CDR3 reads CASSLAGVGELAKNIQYF. CDR3 bases: TGTGCCAGCAGCTTGGCGGGAGTGGGGGAACTAGCCAAAAACATTCAGTACTTC.